This TCR beta chain was retrieved from a study of blood T cell repertoires in COVID-19. Study details: The cDNA or gDNA used as material had been derived from T cells, B-cell-depleted T cells, or PBMCs.

The CDR3 has 19 amino acids. CDR1 is SGHRS, CDR2 YFSETQ, per germline. V dropped 5 bases and J dropped 0; count of bases not matched to a gene: 10. The table came from immunoSEQ multiplex PCR; TCRdb's copy has only in-frame clones and leaves some out. The sample has about 210,000 clones, around 88% seen once. The sequenced material came from PBMCs or T cells enriched from blood (not recorded which). The sequence derives from a man aged 40-49 years with acute COVID-19. J is TRBJ2-6 and V is TRBV5-1; 11 bases agree with TRBD1. The CDR3 loop is CASSRKPGQGDSGANVLTF. The CDR3 coding sequence is TGCGCCAGCAGTCGCAAACCGGGACAGGGGGACTCTGGGGCCAACGTCCTGACTTTC. Complete variable domain (other parts from reference TRBV5-1 and TRBJ2-6): KAGVTQTPRYLIKTRGQQVTLSCSPISGHRSVSWYQQTPGQGLQFLFEYFSETQRNKGNFPGRFSGRQFSNSRSEMNVSTLELGDSALYLCASSRKPGQGDSGANVLTFGAGSRLTVL.